The clone carrying this T cell receptor beta chain was picked up a small number of times. What it binds is unknown. Healthy donors of bone marrow made up the group. This entry is derived from a study of cytomegalovirus exposure and HLA in healthy donors. Study findings and constraints: Reports indicated that the classifier achieved high specificity and sensitivity in diagnosing cytomegalovirus status. In terms of immune exposure information, only CMV serostatus was available. Several of the most significant clusters were apparently associated with common viral pathogens in a later analysis.

PCR primers comprised 60 Vbeta and 13 Jbeta primers. Data came from immunoSEQ multiplex PCR; TCRdb stores just in-frame clones and leaves some out. Here the sample spans about 160,000 clones, 80% being singletons. This sequence originates from a man younger than 30 in good health and CMV-seropositive. Material for sequencing was PBMCs.

The CDR3 loop reads CASSVLAGHYNEQFF. The CDR3 bases are TGCGCCAGCAGCGTACTAGCGGGGCACTACAATGAGCAGTTCTTC. J is TRBJ2-1 and V is TRBV5-1; 10 bases align to TRBD2. The CDR3 loop spans 15 amino acids. From germline, CDR1 is SGHRS and CDR2 YFSETQ. J was trimmed by 3 bases and V by 4 bases; bases with no gene match: 4.